This T cell receptor beta chain was sequenced in a study of beta chain features in type 1 diabetes. This clone was counted between two and nine times. Its specificity is unknown. Reverse transcription of all isolated RNA meant that expressed TCRB transcripts were sequenced. Sequenced by immunoSEQ multiplex PCR; TCRdb stores in-frame clones only, minus some. In the table there are fewer than 500,000 clones, 11% to 15% of which are singletons. Findings and limits, study-wide: PCR may have favored shorter templates equally in patients and controls. TCRB CDR3 length was moderately but significantly reduced in all four CD4+ subsets of Type 1 diabetes patients.

Sequences were obtained from naive CD4+ T cells from blood. The TCR sequence derives from a man aged 30 to 39 in good health.

CDR3 in DNA: TGCGCCAGCAGCCAAGGGACAGCCACCGGGGAGCTGTTTTTT. This encodes CASSQGTATGELFF. The chain combines TRBV4-1 with TRBJ2-2; weak D call: TRBD1 (6 bases). V was clipped by 1 base and J by 4 bases, with 7 bases between them. CDR1 and CDR2 (germline): MGHRA, YSYEKL. This CDR3 has 14 amino acids.